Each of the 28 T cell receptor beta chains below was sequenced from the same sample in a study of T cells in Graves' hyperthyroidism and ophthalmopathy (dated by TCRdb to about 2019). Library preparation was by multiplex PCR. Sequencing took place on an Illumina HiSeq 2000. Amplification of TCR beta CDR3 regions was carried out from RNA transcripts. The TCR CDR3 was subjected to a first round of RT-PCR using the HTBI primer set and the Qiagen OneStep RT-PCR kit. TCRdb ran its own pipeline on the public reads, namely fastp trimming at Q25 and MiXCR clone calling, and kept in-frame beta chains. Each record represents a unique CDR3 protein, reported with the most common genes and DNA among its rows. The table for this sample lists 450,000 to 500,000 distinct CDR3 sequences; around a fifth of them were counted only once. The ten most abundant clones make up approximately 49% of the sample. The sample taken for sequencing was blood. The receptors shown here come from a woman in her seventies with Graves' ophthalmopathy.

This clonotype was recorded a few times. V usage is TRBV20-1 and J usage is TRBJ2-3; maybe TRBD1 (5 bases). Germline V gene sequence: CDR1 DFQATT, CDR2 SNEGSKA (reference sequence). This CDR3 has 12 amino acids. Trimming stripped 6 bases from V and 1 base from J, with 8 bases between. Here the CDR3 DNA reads TGCAGTGCGATACAGGGCACAGATACGCAGTATTTT. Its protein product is CSAIQGTDTQYF.

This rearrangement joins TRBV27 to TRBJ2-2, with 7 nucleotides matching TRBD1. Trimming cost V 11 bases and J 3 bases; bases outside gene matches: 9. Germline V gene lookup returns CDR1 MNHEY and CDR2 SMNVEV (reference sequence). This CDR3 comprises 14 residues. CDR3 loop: CAGPHRGYTGELFF. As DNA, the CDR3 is TGTGCCGGCCCTCACAGGGGCTACACCGGGGAGCTGTTTTTT.

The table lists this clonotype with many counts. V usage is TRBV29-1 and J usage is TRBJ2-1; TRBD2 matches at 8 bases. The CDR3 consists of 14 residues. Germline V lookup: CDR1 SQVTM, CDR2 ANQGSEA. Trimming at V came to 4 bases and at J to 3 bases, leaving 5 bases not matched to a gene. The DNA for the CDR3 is TGCAGCGTTGCGGCGGGAGGTAGCTACAATGAGCAGTTCTTC. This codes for CSVAAGGSYNEQFF.

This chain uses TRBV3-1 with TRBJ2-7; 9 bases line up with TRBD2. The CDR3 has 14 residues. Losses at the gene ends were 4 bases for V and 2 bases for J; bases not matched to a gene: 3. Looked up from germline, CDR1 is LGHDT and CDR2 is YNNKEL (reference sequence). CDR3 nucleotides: TGTGCCAGCAGCCCAGTAGCGGGGGCCTACGAGCAGTACTTC. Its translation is CASSPVAGAYEQYF.

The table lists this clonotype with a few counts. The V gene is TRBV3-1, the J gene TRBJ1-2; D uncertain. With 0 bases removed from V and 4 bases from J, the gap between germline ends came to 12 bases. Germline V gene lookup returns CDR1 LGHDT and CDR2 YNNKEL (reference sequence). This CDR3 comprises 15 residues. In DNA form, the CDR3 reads TGTGCCAGCAGCCAAGATTTGAGAGGGAGCTATGGCTACACCTTC. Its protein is CASSQDLRGSYGYTF.

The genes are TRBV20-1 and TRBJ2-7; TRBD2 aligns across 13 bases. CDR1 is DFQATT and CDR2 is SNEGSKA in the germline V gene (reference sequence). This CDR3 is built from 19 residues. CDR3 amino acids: CRGRLAGGLMGLSACEQYF. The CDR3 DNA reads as TGCAGGGGACGACTAGCGGGAGGTCTTATGGGGCTTTCGGCGTGCGAGCAGTACTTC.

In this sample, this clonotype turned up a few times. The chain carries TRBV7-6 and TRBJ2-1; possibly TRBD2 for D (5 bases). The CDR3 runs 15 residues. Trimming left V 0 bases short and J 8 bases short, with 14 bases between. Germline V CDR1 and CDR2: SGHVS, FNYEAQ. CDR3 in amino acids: CASSLAPLASHEQFF. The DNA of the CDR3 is TGTGCCAGCAGCTTAGCGCCCCTAGCCTCCCATGAGCAGTTCTTC.

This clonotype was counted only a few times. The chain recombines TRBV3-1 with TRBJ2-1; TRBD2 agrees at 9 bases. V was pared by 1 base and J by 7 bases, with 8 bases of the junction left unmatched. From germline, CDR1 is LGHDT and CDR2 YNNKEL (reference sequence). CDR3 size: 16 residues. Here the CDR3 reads CASSQAPAGGVNEQFF. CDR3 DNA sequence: TGTGCCAGCAGCCAAGCCCCCGCGGGAGGGGTTAATGAGCAGTTCTTC.

This CDR3 reads CASSQDRQQGDEKTSGRSNEQFF. The CDR3 DNA reads as TGTGCCAGCAGCCAAGATCGGCAACAGGGCGACGAGAAGACTAGCGGGAGAAGCAATGAGCAGTTCTTC. This chain joins TRBV6-1 and TRBJ2-1, with 12 positions matching TRBD2. The CDR3 has 23 amino acids. Germline V gene lookup returns CDR1 MNHNS and CDR2 SASEGT. V was pared by 6 bases and J by 6 bases, with 30 bases of the junction left unmatched.

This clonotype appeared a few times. CDR3 residues: CASSLSSGSLNEQFF. In DNA, the CDR3 is TGTGCCAGCAGCTTATCCAGCGGGAGTTTGAATGAGCAGTTCTTC. The V call is TRBV7-3, the J call TRBJ2-1; TRBD2 matches 8 bases. CDR1 is SGHTA and CDR2 is FQGTGA in the germline V gene. The CDR3 has 15 amino acids. V lost 2 bases and J lost 7; bases outside the gene matches: 7.

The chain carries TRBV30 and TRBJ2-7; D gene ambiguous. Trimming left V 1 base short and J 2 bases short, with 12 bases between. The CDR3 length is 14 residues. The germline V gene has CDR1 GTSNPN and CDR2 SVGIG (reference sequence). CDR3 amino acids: CAWSEVWLTYEQYF. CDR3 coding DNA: TGTGCCTGGAGTGAGGTCTGGCTGACCTACGAGCAGTACTTC. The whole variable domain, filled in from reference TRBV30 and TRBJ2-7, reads SQTIHQWPATLVQPVGSPLSLECTVEGTSNPNLYWYRQAAGRGLQLLFYSVGIGQISSEVPQNLSASRPQDRQFILSSKKLLLSDSGFYLCAWSEVWLTYEQYFGPGTRLTVT.

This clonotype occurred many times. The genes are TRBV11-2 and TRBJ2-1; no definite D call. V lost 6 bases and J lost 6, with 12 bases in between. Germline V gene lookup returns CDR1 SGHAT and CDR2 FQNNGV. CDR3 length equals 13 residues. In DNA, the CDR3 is TGTGCCAGCAGGCGTCCAACCACCAATGAGCAGTTCTTC. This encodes CASRRPTTNEQFF.

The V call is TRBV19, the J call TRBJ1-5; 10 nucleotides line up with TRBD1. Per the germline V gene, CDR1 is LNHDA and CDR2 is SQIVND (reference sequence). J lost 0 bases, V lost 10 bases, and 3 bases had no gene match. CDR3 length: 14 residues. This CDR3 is CATRQGASNQPQHF. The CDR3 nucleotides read TGTGCCACAAGACAGGGGGCTAGCAATCAGCCCCAGCATTTT.

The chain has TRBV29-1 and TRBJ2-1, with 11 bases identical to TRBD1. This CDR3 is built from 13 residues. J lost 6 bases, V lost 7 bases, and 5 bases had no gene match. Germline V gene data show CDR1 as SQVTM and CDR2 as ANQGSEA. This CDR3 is CSAGTGGRNEQFF. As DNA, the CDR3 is TGCAGCGCTGGGACAGGGGGGCGCAATGAGCAGTTCTTC.

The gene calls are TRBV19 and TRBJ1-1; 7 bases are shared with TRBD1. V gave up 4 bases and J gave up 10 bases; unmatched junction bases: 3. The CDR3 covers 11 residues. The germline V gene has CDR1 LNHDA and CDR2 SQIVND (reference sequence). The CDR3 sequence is CASSKAGGAFF. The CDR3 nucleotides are TGTGCCAGTAGTAAGGCAGGGGGAGCTTTCTTT.

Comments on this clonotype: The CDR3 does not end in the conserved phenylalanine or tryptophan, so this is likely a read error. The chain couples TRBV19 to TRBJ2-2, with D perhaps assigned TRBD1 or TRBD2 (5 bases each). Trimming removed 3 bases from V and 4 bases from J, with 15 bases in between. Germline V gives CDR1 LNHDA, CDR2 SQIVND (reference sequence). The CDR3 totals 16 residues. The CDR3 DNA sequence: TGTGCCAGTAGTATCGGGCAGGGAGCCAGCACCGGGGAGCTGTTTTCT. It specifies CASSIGQGASTGELFS.

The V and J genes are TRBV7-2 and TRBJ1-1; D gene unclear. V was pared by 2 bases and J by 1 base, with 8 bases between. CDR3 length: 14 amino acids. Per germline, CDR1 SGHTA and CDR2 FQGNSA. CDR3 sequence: CASSLKTPNTEAFF. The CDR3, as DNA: TGTGCCAGCAGCTTAAAAACTCCGAACACTGAAGCTTTCTTT. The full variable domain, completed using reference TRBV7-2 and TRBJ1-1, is GAGVSQSPSNKVTEKGKDVELRCDPISGHTALYWYRQSLGQGLEFLIYFQGNSAPDKSGLPSDRFSAERTGGSVSTLTIQRTQQEDSAVYLCASSLKTPNTEAFFGQGTRLTVV.

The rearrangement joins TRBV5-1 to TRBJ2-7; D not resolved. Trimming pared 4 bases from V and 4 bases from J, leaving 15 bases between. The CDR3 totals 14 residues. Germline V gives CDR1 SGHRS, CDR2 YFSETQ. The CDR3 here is CASSLNGNSYEQYF. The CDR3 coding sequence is TGCGCCAGCAGCCTGAATGGGAACTCTTACGAGCAGTACTTC.

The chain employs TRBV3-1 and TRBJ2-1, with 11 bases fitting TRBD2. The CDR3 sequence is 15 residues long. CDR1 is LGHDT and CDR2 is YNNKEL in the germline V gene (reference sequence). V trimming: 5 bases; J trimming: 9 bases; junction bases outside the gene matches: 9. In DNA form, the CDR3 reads TGTGCCAGCAGCTACCTAGCGGGAGGCTATAGTGAGCAGTTCTTC. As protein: CASSYLAGGYSEQFF.

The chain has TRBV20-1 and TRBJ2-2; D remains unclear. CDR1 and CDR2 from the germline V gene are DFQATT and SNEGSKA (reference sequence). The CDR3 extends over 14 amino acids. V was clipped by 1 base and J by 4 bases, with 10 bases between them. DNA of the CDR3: TGCAGTGCTAGAGCTCTCTCGGTCACCGGGGAGCTGTTTTTT. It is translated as CSARALSVTGELFF.

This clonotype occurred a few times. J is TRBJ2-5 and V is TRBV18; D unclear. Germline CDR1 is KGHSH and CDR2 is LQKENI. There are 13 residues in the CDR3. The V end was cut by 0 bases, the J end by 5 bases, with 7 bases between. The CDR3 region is CASSPPNLETQYF. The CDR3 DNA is TGTGCCAGCTCACCACCGAACCTGGAGACCCAGTACTTC.

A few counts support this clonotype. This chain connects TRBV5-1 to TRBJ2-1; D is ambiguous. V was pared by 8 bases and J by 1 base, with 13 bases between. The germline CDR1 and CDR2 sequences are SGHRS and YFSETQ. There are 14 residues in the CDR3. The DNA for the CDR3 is TGCGCCAGAGGACCAGAACCTTCCTACAATGAGCAGTTCTTC. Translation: CARGPEPSYNEQFF.

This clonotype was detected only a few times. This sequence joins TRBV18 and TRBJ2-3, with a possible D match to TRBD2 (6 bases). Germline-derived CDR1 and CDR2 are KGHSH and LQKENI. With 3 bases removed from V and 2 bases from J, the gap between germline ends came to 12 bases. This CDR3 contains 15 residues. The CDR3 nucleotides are TGTGCCAGCTCACCGGGACTCATCTTCACAGATACGCAGTATTTT. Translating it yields CASSPGLIFTDTQYF.

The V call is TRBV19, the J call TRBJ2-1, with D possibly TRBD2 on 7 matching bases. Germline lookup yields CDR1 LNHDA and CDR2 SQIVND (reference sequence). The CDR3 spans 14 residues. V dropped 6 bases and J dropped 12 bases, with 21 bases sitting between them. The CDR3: CASSVGRWGAWQFF. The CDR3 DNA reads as TGTGCCAGTAGCGTCGGGAGGTGGGGGGCGTGGCAGTTCTTC. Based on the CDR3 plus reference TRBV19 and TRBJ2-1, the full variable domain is DGGITQSPKYLFRKEGQNVTLSCEQNLNHDAMYWYRQDPGQGLRLIYYSQIVNDFQKGDIAEGYSVSREKKESFPLTVTSAQKNPTAFYLCASSVGRWGAWQFFGPGTRLTVL.

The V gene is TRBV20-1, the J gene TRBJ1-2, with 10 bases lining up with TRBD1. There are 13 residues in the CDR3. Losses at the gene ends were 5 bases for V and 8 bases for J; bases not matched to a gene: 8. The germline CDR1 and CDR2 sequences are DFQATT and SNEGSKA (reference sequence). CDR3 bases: TGCAGTGCTGCCGGGACAGGGGAAGGGGGCTACACCTTC. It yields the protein CSAAGTGEGGYTF.

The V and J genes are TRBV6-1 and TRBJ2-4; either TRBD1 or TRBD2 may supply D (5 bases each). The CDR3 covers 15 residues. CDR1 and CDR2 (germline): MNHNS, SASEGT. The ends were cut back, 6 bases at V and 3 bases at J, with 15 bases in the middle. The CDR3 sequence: CASRAGASGKNIQYF. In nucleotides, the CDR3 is TGTGCCAGCAGAGCCGGGGCCTCGGGCAAAAACATTCAGTACTTC.

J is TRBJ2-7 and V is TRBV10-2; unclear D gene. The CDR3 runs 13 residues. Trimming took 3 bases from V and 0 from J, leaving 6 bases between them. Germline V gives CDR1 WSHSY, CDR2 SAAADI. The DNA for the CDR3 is TGCGCCAGCAGTGATGGATTCTCCTACGAGCAGTACTTC. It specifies CASSDGFSYEQYF.

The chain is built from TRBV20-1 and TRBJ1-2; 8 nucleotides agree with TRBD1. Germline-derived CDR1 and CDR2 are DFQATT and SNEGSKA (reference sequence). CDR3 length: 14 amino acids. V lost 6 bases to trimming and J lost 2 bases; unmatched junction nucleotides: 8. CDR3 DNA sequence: TGCAGTGCGAGCTATGACAGGGGAAACTATGGCTACACCTTC. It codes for CSASYDRGNYGYTF.